This entry concerns a single T cell receptor (beta chain). The method was immunoSEQ multiplex PCR; TCRdb's version includes in-frame clones alone and lacks a portion of them. This sample has around 69,000 clones, with over 75% found just once. The sample comes from a study of OX40 agonist ivuxolimab in advanced cancers. Trimming cost V 2 bases and J 7 bases, with 9 bases left between them. Per the germline V gene, CDR1 is SGHVS and CDR2 is FQNEAQ. This CDR3 contains 13 residues. The genes are TRBV7-8 and TRBJ1-5; D is ambiguous. This clonotype was sampled from an adult with an advanced solid tumor such as melanoma, head and neck, liver or kidney cancer. The sample in question was CD4+ or CD8+ T cells sorted from blood, obtained in a trial of the OX40 agonist ivuxolimab. This chain's CDR3 is CASSLIYEQPQHF. In DNA, the CDR3 is TGTGCCAGCAGCTTAATTTATGAGCAGCCCCAGCATTTT.